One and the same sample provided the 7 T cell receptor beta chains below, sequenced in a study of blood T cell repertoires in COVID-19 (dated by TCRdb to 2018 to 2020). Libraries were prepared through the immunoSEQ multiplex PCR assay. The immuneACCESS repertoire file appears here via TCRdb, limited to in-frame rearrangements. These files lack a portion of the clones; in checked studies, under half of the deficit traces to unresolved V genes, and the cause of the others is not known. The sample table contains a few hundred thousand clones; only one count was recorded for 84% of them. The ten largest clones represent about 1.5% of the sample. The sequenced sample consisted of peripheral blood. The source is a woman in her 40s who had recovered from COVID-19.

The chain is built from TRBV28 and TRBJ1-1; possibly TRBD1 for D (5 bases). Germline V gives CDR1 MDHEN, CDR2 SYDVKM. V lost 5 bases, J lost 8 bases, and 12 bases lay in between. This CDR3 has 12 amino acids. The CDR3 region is CASSLGVTEAFF. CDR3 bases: TGTGCCAGCAGTCTAGGGGTTACCGAAGCTTTCTTT. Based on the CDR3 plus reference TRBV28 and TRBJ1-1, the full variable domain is DVKVTQSSRYLVKRTGEKVFLECVQDMDHENMFWYRQDPGLGLRLIYFSYDVKMKEKGDIPEGYSVSREKKERFSLILESASTNQTSMYLCASSLGVTEAFFGQGTRLTVV.

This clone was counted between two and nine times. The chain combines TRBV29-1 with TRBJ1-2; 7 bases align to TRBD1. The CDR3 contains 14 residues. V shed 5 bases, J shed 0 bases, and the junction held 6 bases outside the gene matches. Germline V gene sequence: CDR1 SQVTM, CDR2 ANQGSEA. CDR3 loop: CSVSGQSANYGYTF. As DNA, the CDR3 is TGCAGCGTTTCGGGACAGAGTGCTAACTATGGCTACACCTTC.

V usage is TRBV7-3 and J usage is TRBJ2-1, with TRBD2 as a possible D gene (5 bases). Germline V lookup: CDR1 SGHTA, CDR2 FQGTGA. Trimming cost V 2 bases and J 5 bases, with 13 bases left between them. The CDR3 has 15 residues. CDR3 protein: CASSLSGLGNNEQFF. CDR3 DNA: TGTGCCAGCAGCTTATCGGGGTTAGGTAACAATGAGCAGTTCTTC. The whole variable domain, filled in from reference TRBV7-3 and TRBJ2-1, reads GAGVSQTPSNKVTEKGKYVELRCDPISGHTALYWYRQSLGQGPEFLIYFQGTGAADDSGLPNDRFFAVRPEGSVSTLKIQRTERGDSAVYLCASSLSGLGNNEQFFGPGTRLTVL.

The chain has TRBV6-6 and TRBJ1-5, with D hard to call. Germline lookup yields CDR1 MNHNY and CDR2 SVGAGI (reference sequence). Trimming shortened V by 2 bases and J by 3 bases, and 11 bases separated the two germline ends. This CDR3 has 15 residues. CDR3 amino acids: CASSYGTEINQPQHF. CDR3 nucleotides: TGTGCCAGCAGTTACGGTACAGAAATCAATCAGCCCCAGCATTTT.

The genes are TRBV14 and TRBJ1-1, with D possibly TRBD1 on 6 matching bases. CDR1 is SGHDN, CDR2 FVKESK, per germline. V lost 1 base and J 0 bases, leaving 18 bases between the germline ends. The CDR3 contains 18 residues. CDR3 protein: CASSQGGGQMGLNTEAFF. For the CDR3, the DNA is TGTGCCAGCAGCCAAGGCGGAGGACAGATGGGATTGAACACTGAAGCTTTCTTT.

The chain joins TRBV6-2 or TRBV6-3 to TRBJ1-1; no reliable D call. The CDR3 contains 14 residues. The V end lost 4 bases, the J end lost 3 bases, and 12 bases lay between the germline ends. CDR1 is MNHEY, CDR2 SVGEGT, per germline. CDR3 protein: CASSLRVRDTEAFF. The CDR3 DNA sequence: TGTGCCAGCAGTTTGAGGGTTAGGGACACTGAAGCTTTCTTT.

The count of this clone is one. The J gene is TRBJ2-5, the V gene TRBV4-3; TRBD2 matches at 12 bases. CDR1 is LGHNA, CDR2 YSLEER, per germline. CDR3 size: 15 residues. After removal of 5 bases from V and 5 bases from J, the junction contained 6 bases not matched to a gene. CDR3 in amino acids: CASSTELAGGETQYF. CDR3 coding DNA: TGCGCCAGCAGCACAGAACTAGCGGGGGGTGAGACCCAGTACTTC.